The entry that follows covers one T cell receptor beta chain sequence. These data belong to a study of blood T cell repertoires in COVID-19. Study summary: Acute-phase and convalescent COVID-19 samples originated in the United States, Italy and Spain. From T cells, B-cell-depleted T cells, or PBMCs came the material, which was cDNA or gDNA.

Original analysis: For nucleated cells, counts were estimated from reference gene primer amplification. Sequenced by immunoSEQ multiplex PCR; TCRdb stores in-frame clones only, minus some. Clone size and the V and J calls come from that table; the DNA yielded D and trimming. The sample consists of about 300,000 clones, around 88% of them appearing once. The source material was peripheral blood. The sequence was obtained from a woman aged 25 to 45 who had recovered from COVID-19.

The CDR3 DNA reads TGTGCCAGCAGCCCAGGGTGGGGCAATCAGCCCCAGCATTTT. Translated, it gives CASSPGWGNQPQHF. The chain links TRBV5-6 to TRBJ1-5, with D perhaps TRBD1 (5 bases). Germline CDR1 is SGHDT and CDR2 is YYEEEE. V was clipped by 4 bases and J by 2 bases, with 10 bases between them. The CDR3 spans 14 residues.